Sequencing of this TCR beta chain was carried out in a study of blood T cell repertoires in COVID-19. Study-level information: Researchers got acute and convalescent COVID-19 samples from the United States, Italy and Spain. T cells, B-cell-depleted T cells, or PBMCs supplied cDNA or gDNA.

The authors' processing: Cell counts per sample came from amplifying reference gene primers. TCRdb's table, derived via immunoSEQ multiplex PCR, lists solely in-frame clones and lacks some. That table furnishes V, J and clone size, whereas the DNA furnished D and trimming. The repertoire holds more than 25,000 clones, around 82% seen once, with roughly 9.8% in the top ten. Germline CDR1 is LNHDA and CDR2 is SQIVND (reference sequence). CDR3 length equals 15 residues. J was trimmed by 10 bases and V by 2 bases; bases with no gene match: 9. This clone was seen a single time. The specimen sequenced was peripheral blood. The chain has TRBV19 and TRBJ2-3; 10 nucleotides line up with TRBD2. This sequence was found in a man older than 75 with active COVID-19. The CDR3 region is CASSISSGGLEAQYF. CDR3 sequence (DNA): TGTGCCAGTAGTATATCTAGCGGGGGCCTGGAGGCGCAGTATTTT.